This entry is about one T cell receptor beta chain. The antigen is undetermined. TCRdb keeps only in-frame clones here, not all; method: immunoSEQ multiplex PCR. This sample has 7,000 or so clones, with roughly 77% found just once. These data originate in a study of OX40 agonist ivuxolimab in advanced cancers. In the study overall: Prior checkpoint blockade (anti-PD-1, anti-PD-L1 or anti-CTLA-4) was permitted; 35% to 50% had it. The study's findings and limits: At doses 0.1 to 3.0 mg/kg, CD4+ and CD8+ clones expanded. The study found that CD8+ T cells averaged more expanded clones than CD4+.

This CDR3 contains 15 residues. Deletions cut 6 bases from V and 1 base from J, with 16 bases between. Looked up from germline, CDR1 is SGHTA and CDR2 is FQGNSA. The rearrangement links TRBV7-2 to TRBJ2-7; perhaps TRBD1 as D (6 bases). The sequence came from an adult with an advanced solid tumor such as melanoma, head and neck, liver or kidney cancer. Sequences were derived from CD4+ or CD8+ T cells sorted from blood, sampled in a trial of the OX40 agonist ivuxolimab. Here the CDR3 reads CASRKGGEASYEQYF. The CDR3 coding sequence is TGTGCCAGCAGAAAAGGGGGAGAGGCGTCCTACGAGCAGTACTTC.